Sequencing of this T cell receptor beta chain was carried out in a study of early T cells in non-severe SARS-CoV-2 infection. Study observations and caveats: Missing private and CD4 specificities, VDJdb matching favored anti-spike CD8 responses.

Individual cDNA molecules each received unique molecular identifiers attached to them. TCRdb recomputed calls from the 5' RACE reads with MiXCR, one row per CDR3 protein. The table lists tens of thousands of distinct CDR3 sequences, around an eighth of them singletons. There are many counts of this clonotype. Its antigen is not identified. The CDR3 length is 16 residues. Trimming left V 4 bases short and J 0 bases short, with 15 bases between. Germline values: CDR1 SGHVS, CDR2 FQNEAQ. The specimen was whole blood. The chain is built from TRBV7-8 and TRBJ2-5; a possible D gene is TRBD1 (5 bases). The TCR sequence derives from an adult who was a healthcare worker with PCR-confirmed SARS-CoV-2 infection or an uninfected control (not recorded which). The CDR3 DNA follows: TGTGCCAGCAGCTCCCCGAGGTCAGGGAACCAAGAGACCCAGTACTTC. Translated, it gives CASSSPRSGNQETQYF.